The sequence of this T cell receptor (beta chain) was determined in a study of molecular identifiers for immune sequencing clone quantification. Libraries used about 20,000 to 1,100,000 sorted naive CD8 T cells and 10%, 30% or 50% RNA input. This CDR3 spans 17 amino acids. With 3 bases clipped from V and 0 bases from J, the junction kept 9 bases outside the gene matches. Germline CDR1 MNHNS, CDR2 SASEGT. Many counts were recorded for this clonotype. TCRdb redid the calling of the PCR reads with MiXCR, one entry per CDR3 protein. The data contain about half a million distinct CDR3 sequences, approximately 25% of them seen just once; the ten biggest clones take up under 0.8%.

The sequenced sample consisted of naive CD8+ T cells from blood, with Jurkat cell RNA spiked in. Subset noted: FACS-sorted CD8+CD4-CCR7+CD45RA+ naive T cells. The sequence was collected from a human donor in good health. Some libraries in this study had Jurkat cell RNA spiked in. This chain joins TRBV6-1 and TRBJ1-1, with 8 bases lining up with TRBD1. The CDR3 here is CASSEYPGQAMNTEAFF. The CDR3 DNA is TGTGCCAGCAGTGAGTATCCGGGACAGGCTATGAACACTGAAGCTTTCTTT.